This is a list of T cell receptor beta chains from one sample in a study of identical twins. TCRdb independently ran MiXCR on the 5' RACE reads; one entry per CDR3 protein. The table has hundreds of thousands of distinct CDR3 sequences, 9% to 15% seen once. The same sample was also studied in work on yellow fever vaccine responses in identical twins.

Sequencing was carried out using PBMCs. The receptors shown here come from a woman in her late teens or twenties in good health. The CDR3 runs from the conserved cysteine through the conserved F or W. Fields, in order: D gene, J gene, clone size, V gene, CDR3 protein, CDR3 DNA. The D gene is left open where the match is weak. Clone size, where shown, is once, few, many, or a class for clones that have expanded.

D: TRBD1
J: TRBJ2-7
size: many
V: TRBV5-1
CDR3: CASSSGQGVEQYF
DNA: TGCGCCAGCAGCTCGGGACAGGGAGTAGAGCAGTACTTC

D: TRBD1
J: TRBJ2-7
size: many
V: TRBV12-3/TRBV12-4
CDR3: CASRRDRVEQYF
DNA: TGTGCCAGCAGACGTGACAGGGTCGAGCAGTACTTC

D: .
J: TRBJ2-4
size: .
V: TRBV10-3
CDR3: CAISESMQVGNIQYF
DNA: TGTGCCATCAGTGAGTCCATGCAGGTGGGGAACATTCAGTACTTC

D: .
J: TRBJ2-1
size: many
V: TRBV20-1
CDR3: CSARDYGQGLYNEQFF
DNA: TGCAGTGCTAGAGATTATGGCCAGGGCTTGTACAATGAGCAGTTCTTC

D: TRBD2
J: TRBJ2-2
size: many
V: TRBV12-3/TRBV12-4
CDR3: CASSLLGGWNTGELFF
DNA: TGTGCCAGCAGTTTACTGGGGGGGTGGAACACCGGGGAGCTGTTTTTT

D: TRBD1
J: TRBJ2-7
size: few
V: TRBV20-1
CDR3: CSAYPTGTGGRNEQYF
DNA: TGCAGTGCTTACCCAACCGGGACAGGGGGCCGGAACGAGCAGTACTTC

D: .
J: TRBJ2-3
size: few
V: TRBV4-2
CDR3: CASSQESYRAQYF
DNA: TGTGCCAGCAGCCAAGAGTCCTATCGTGCGCAGTATTTT

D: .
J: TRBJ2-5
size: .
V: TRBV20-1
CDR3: CSARDFGETQYF
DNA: TGCAGTGCTAGAGATTTTGGAGAGACCCAGTACTTC

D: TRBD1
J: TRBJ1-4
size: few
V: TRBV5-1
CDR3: CASSTAGGSANEKLFF
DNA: TGCGCCAGCAGCACTGCAGGGGGCTCGGCTAATGAAAAACTGTTTTTT

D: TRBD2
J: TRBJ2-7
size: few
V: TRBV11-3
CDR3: CASSLLFSGTPYEQYF
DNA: TGTGCCAGCAGCTTATTATTTAGCGGGACCCCCTACGAGCAGTACTTC

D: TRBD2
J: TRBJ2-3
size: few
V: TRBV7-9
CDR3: CASSLGFVAGATDTQYF
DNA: TGTGCCAGCAGCTTAGGATTCGTAGCGGGAGCCACAGATACGCAGTATTTT

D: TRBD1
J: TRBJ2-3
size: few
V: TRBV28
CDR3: CASSGTGGPDTQYF
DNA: TGTGCCAGCAGCGGGACAGGAGGGCCAGATACGCAGTATTTT

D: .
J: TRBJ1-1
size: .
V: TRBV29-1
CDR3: CSARQTNTEAFF
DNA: TGCAGCGCCAGACAGACGAACACTGAAGCTTTCTTT

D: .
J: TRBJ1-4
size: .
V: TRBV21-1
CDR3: CAKQEKLFF
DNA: TGTGCCAAACAAGAAAAACTGTTTTTT

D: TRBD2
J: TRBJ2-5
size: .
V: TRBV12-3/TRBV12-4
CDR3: CASSLSLAGVGGETQYF
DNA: TGTGCCAGCAGTTTAAGCCTAGCGGGAGTTGGTGGGGAGACCCAGTACTTC